Each of the 10 T cell receptor beta chains below was sequenced from the same sample in a study of metastatic and nonmetastatic thyroid tumors. TCRdb re-analyzed the PCR reads through MiXCR. The table includes around 53,000 clones, approximately 19% detected once. Treatment of any kind had been given to no patient before thyroid surgery. Sequencing was done on a sample of blood. The receptors stem from a female donor with papillary thyroid cancer or a benign thyroid nodule (not recorded which). Some clones in this sample may be carry-over from other donors' samples.

In its sample, this clone was seen once. This chain links TRBV20-1 with TRBJ2-3; D gene unclear. V shed 0 bases and J shed 2 bases, with 9 bases lying between them. The V gene's germline CDR1 is DFQATT and CDR2 SNEGSKA (reference sequence). The length of the CDR3 is 14 residues. In DNA, the CDR3 is TGCAGTGCTAGAGAAGATATGTCCACAGATACGCAGTATTTT. Its translation is CSAREDMSTDTQYF.

The chain joins TRBV28 to TRBJ2-2; D remains ambiguous. CDR1 and CDR2 (germline): MDHEN, SYDVKM. Trimming left V 2 bases short and J 6 bases short, with 10 bases between. The CDR3 is 14 residues long. The CDR3 reads CASSLRGDSGELFF. The CDR3 DNA follows: TGTGCCAGCAGTTTACGTGGAGATTCCGGGGAGCTGTTTTTT.

CDR3 nucleotides: TGCAGTGCCCCCGCGGTCGGCGTTAATAACGAGCAGTACTTC. Residues: CSAPAVGVNNEQYF. The chain recombines TRBV20-1 with TRBJ2-7; D uncertain. Trimming pared 6 bases from V and 5 bases from J, leaving 20 bases between. Looked up from germline, CDR1 is DFQATT and CDR2 is SNEGSKA (reference sequence). This CDR3 is 14 amino acids long.

The chain employs TRBV10-2 and TRBJ2-7, with 8 bases fitting TRBD1. CDR3 size: 17 residues. Germline trimming cut 4 bases from V and 4 bases from J; bases unmatched to any gene: 15. In germline, CDR1 is WSHSY, CDR2 SAAADI. The chain's CDR3 is CASSGYGRDRCVYEQYF. The CDR3 DNA follows: TGCGCCAGCAGTGGTTATGGCCGGGACAGGTGTGTGTACGAGCAGTACTTC.

This clone occurred many times. The chain recombines TRBV6-1 with TRBJ2-5; possibly TRBD1 or TRBD2 for D (5 bases each). Deletions cut 2 bases from V and 0 bases from J, with 13 bases between. The CDR3 loop spans 16 amino acids. Germline assignment: CDR1 MNHNS and CDR2 SASEGT. The CDR3 spells CASSEYGTAYQETQYF. Here the CDR3 DNA reads TGTGCCAGCAGTGAATACGGGACGGCTTACCAAGAGACCCAGTACTTC.

A few counts support this clone. Its ends do not fully match the called genes, so a read error is possible. The rearrangement uses TRBV28 and TRBJ1-2; D gene ambiguous. CDR1 is MDHEN, CDR2 SYDVKM, per germline. CDR3 length: 10 amino acids. Here the CDR3 DNA reads TGTGCCATCAGTTCAAGCTGCTACACCTTC. It encodes CAISSSCYTF.

The sample holds a few counts of this clone. The genes are TRBV28 and TRBJ1-2; TRBD1 matches at 10 bases. V trimming: 6 bases; J trimming: 8 bases; junction bases outside the gene matches: 12. CDR1 MDHEN and CDR2 SYDVKM come from the germline V gene. The CDR3 sequence is 15 residues long. CDR3 sequence: CASRPIMDRGKGYTF. The CDR3 region has the DNA TGTGCCAGCAGACCCATAATGGACAGGGGGAAAGGCTACACCTTC.

This clone was counted only a few times. The chain joins TRBV6-1 to TRBJ1-2, with TRBD1 matching 10 bases. V shed 1 base and J 4 bases; nucleotides not matched to a gene: 9. The CDR3 length is 17 residues. The germline V gene has CDR1 MNHNS and CDR2 SASEGT. The CDR3 spells CASSEETGGVGFYGYTF. As DNA, the CDR3 is TGTGCCAGCAGTGAAGAGACAGGGGGCGTTGGATTCTATGGCTACACCTTC.

V is TRBV7-6 and J is TRBJ2-7; the D gene is possibly TRBD1 (6 bases). Germline loops: CDR1 SGHVS, CDR2 FNYEAQ. V was trimmed by 5 bases and J by 6 bases, leaving 14 bases between them. The CDR3 loop spans 13 amino acids. The CDR3 coding sequence is TGTGCCAGCAGCCTAACCACAGGGATCGAGCAGTACTTC. This encodes CASSLTTGIEQYF.

This clone was seen many times. A single base separates this from a much larger clone, so it may be a read error. Other DNA sequences in the sample encode the same CDR3. V and J are TRBV2 and TRBJ2-7; 8 nucleotides match TRBD1. Germline CDR1 is SNHLY and CDR2 is FYNNEI. The V segment lost 4 bases and the J segment 6 bases; nucleotides outside the gene matches: 14. This CDR3 region has 16 residues. The CDR3 DNA is TGTGCCAGCAGTGGGAGTAGAGGACAGGGTCGCTCCGAGCAGTACTTC. Translated: CASSGSRGQGRSEQYF.